The following is a T cell receptor (beta chain) sequence with its context. This record comes from a study of Ad26.COV2.S vaccination and SARS-CoV-2 variants. Profiling relied on immunoSEQ multiplex PCR, and the TCRdb table lists in-frame clones only, not all of them. The sample lists hundreds of thousands of clones; about nine tenths were seen once. From germline, CDR1 is KGHDR and CDR2 SFDVKD. With 3 bases clipped from V and 1 base from J, the junction kept 6 bases outside the gene matches. The CDR3 consists of 17 residues. The treatment denotes: around 19 received Ad26.COV2.S at low or high dose, single or two shots; about 5 received placebo; per-sample allocation not given. After the first vaccine or placebo injection, samples were drawn on day 63.

J is TRBJ2-2 and V is TRBV24-1; 8 bases are a match to TRBD1. The sequencing here drew on peripheral blood, taken in a trial of Ad26.COV2.S vaccine versus placebo. The clonotype originates from a person between 18 and 59 years old who received the Ad26.COV2.S COVID-19 vaccine or a placebo. The CDR3 nucleotides read TGTGCCACCAGTGATACGACAGGGGCGTTGAACACCGGGGAGCTGTTTTTT. Translated, it gives CATSDTTGALNTGELFF.